One and the same sample provided the 7 T cell receptor beta chains below, sequenced in a study of cytomegalovirus exposure and HLA in healthy donors. Researchers ran the PCR with 60 Vbeta and 13 Jbeta primers. Sequencing was performed with immunoSEQ multiplex PCR; in TCRdb, only in-frame clones are kept and a portion is missing. This sample has around 120,000 clones, with 84% found just once. Material: PBMCs. These receptors originate from a man aged 50 or older in good health and CMV-seronegative.

This chain uses TRBV10-3 with TRBJ1-2; 11 bases agree with TRBD1. CDR1 ENHRY and CDR2 SYGVKD come from the germline V gene. The CDR3 consists of 17 residues. J was trimmed by 2 bases and V by 0 bases; bases with no gene match: 5. CDR3 amino acids: CAISESGDRGANYGYTF. CDR3 DNA sequence: TGTGCCATCAGTGAGTCAGGGGACAGGGGGGCGAACTATGGCTACACCTTC.

The CDR3 bases are TGTGCCAGCAGTTTCACTCGTCATGGAAACACCATATATTTT. Translation gives CASSFTRHGNTIYF. The V and J genes are TRBV28 and TRBJ1-3; D gene unclear. Germline V lookup: CDR1 MDHEN, CDR2 SYDVKM. The CDR3 is made up of 14 amino acids. The V end was cut by 3 bases, the J end by 3 bases, with 9 bases between.

The gene calls are TRBV7-2 and TRBJ2-1, with TRBD2 matching over 12 bases. Germline V gene sequence: CDR1 SGHTA, CDR2 FQGNSA. The V and J ends lost 3 bases and 5 bases, in that order; junction bases with no gene match: 2. This CDR3 has 15 residues. The CDR3 sequence is CASSFLAGGHNEQFF. CDR3 in DNA: TGTGCCAGCAGCTTCCTAGCGGGGGGGCACAATGAGCAGTTCTTC.

This chain uses TRBV4-3 with TRBJ2-2, with D unresolved. The V gene lost 1 base and the J gene lost 4 bases, with 10 bases spanning the gap. Looked up from germline, CDR1 is LGHNA and CDR2 is YSLEER. The CDR3 has 15 residues. CDR3 protein: CASSQGRPGTGELFF. The CDR3 DNA reads TGCGCCAGCAGCCAAGGTCGTCCCGGCACCGGGGAGCTGTTTTTT.

This clone was seen once. V usage is TRBV4-1 and J usage is TRBJ2-5, with 11 bases fitting TRBD2. The J call may not be correct, given that the DNA end is closer to TRBJ2-7. Germline-derived CDR1 and CDR2 are MGHRA and YSYEKL. This CDR3 is built from 17 residues. The CDR3 DNA reads TGCGCCAGCAGCCAATCCCCGGGACTAGCGGCGCCCTACGAGCAGTACTTC. Translating gives CASSQSPGLAAPYEQYF.

The chain recombines TRBV14 with TRBJ2-7; the match to TRBD2 covers 7 bases. In germline, CDR1 is SGHDN, CDR2 FVKESK. The junction had 9 bases not matched to a gene; V was cut back by 1 base and J by 12 bases. CDR3 size: 13 residues. The CDR3 loop is CASSQVLLGGLYF. The CDR3 DNA reads TGTGCCAGCAGCCAAGTGCTTTTGGGAGGGTTGTACTTC.

V usage is TRBV27 and J usage is TRBJ1-4; D gene ambiguous. The length of the CDR3 is 17 residues. V was shortened by 5 bases and J by 8 bases, with 24 bases between the two germline ends. The germline V gene has CDR1 MNHEY and CDR2 SMNVEV (reference sequence). CDR3 loop: CASSPFIARGREEKLFF. In DNA, the CDR3 is TGTGCCAGCAGTCCGTTCATCGCGCGAGGGAGGGAAGAAAAACTGTTTTTT. The full variable domain, with the rest looked up from reference TRBV27 and TRBJ1-4, is EAQVTQNPRYLITVTGKKLTVTCSQNMNHEYMSWYRQDPGLGLRQIYYSMNVEVTDKGDVPEGYKVSRKEKRNFPLILESPSPNQTSLYFCASSPFIARGREEKLFFGSGTQLSVL.